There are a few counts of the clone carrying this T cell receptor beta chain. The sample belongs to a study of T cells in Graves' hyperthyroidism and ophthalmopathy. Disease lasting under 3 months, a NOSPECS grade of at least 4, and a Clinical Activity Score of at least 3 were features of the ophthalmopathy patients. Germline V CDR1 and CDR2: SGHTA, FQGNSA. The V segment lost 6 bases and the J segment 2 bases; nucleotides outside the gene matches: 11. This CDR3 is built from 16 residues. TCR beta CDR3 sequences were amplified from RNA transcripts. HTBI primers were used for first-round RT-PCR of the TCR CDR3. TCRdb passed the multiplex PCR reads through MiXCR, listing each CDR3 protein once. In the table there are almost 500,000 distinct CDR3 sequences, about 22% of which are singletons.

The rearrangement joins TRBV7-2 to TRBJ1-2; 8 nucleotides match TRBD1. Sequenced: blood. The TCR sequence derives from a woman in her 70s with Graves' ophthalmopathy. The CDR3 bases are TGTGCCAGCAGTTATAGAAGAAACAGGGGGAACTATGGCTACACCTTC. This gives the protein CASSYRRNRGNYGYTF.